This T cell receptor (beta chain) came from a study of blood T cell repertoires in COVID-19. Study overall: Some COVID-19 samples were acute and others convalescent; all came from the United States, Italy and Spain. Sources were T cells, B-cell-depleted T cells, or PBMCs; the material itself was cDNA or gDNA.

V was clipped by 7 bases and J by 2 bases; unmatched bases: 7. This CDR3 has 15 amino acids. The germline V gene encodes CDR1 MNHEY and CDR2 SVGAGI. Original processing methods: Reference gene primer amplification gave nucleated cell count estimates. TCRdb's table, derived via immunoSEQ multiplex PCR, lists solely in-frame clones and lacks some. V, J and clone size are taken as reported in that table, and D and trimming were inferred from the DNA itself. The repertoire holds approximately 210,000 clones, with about 88% as singletons. Source material: peripheral blood. This receptor was identified in a woman between 40 and 55 years old with acute or convalescent COVID-19. The rearrangement joins TRBV6-5 to TRBJ2-3, with 9 nucleotides matching TRBD2. This chain's CDR3 is CASKLAGASTDTQYF. CDR3 sequence (DNA): TGTGCCAGCAAGTTAGCGGGGGCCTCCACAGATACGCAGTATTTT.